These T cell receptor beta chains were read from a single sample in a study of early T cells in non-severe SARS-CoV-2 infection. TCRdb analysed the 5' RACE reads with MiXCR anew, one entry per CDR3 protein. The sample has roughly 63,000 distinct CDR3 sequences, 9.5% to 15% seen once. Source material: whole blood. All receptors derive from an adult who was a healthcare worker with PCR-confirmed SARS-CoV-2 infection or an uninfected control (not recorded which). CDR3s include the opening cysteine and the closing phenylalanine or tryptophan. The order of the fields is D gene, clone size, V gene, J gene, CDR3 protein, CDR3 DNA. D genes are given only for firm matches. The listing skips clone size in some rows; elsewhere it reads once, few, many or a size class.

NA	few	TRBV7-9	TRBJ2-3	CASSRPLEATEDTQYF	TGTGCCAGCAGCCGCCCACTGGAGGCGACGGAAGATACGCAGTATTTT
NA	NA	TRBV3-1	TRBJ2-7	CASSQRSGPEEQYF	TGTGCCAGCAGCCAACGAAGCGGCCCTGAGGAGCAGTACTTC
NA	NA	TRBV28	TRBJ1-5	CASSPWGGPNQPQHF	TGTGCCAGCTCTCCTTGGGGAGGCCCCAATCAGCCCCAGCATTTT
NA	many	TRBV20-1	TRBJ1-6	CSATPREGRDNSPLHF	TGCAGTGCTACCCCTAGGGAGGGTAGAGATAATTCACCCCTCCACTTT
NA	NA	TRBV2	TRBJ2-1	CASSEAIGRVQYNEQFF	TGTGCCAGCAGTGAAGCCATTGGGCGGGTACAATACAATGAGCAGTTCTTC
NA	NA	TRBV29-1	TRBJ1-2	CSVGEGPNSSGYTF	TGCAGCGTTGGCGAGGGGCCAAACTCTAGTGGCTACACCTTC
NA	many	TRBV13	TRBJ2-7	CASSLAGVDYEQYF	TGTGCCAGCAGCTTAGCGGGAGTAGACTACGAGCAGTACTTC
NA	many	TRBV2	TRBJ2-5	CASSGTVKETQYF	TGTGCCAGCAGTGGGACAGTTAAAGAGACCCAGTACTTC
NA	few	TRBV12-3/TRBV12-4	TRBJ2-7	CAGSYEQYF	TGTGCCGGGAGCTACGAGCAGTACTTC
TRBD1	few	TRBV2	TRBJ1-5	CASSRDRGQRQPQHF	TGTGCCAGCAGCCGGGACAGGGGGCAGCGGCAGCCCCAGCATTTT
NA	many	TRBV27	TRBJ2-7	CASSRGLSYEQYF	TGTGCCAGCAGCCGAGGACTCTCCTACGAGCAGTACTTC
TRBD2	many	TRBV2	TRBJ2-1	CASRGTLAGGEQFF	TGTGCCAGCAGGGGCACCTTAGCGGGTGGTGAGCAGTTCTTC